A single sample gave rise to the 13 T cell receptor beta chains below, sequenced in a study of T cells in narcolepsy. The data were produced by immunoSEQ multiplex PCR, yet TCRdb's version contains in-frame clones alone and is incomplete. This sample yields about 35,000 clones, of which less than 90% are seen a single time; more than 0.85% belongs to the top ten. The sequencing sample was made of memory (CD45RA-) CD4+ T cells from blood. The source is a human donor in good health.

The V call is TRBV11-1, the J call TRBJ1-2; D uncertain. With 5 bases removed from V and 4 bases from J, the gap between germline ends came to 14 bases. This CDR3 is 14 amino acids long. Germline V gives CDR1 SGHAT, CDR2 FQDESV (reference sequence). CDR3 nucleotides: TGTGCCAGCAGCCCCCGGGAGGGTGCCTATGGCTACACCTTC. It is translated as CASSPREGAYGYTF. Full variable domain (missing parts from reference TRBV11-1 and TRBJ1-2): EAEVAQSPRYKITEKSQAVAFWCDPISGHATLYWYRQILGQGPELLVQFQDESVVDDSQLPKDRFSAERLKGVDSTLKIQPAELGDSAMYLCASSPREGAYGYTFGSGTRLTVV.

This clone was observed once. CDR3 bases: TGCGCCAGCAGCCACCCGGGACAGGGAGGTGAAAAACTGTTTTTT. Its translation is CASSHPGQGGEKLFF. The chain employs TRBV4-1 and TRBJ1-4, with TRBD1 matching 9 bases. The CDR3 length is 15 residues. The trim removed 3 bases at V and 7 bases at J, leaving 6 bases unmatched. The germline CDR1 and CDR2 sequences are MGHRA and YSYEKL.

The V call is TRBV7-6, the J call TRBJ2-7; 9 positions agree with TRBD1. Per the germline V gene, CDR1 is SGHVS and CDR2 is FNYEAQ. The CDR3 extends over 14 amino acids. Losses at the gene ends were 5 bases for V and 6 bases for J; bases not matched to a gene: 8. The CDR3 sequence is CASSTGTGPTEQYF. The CDR3 nucleotides are TGTGCCAGCAGCACCGGGACAGGGCCCACCGAGCAGTACTTC.

The CDR3 coding sequence is TGTGCCAGCAGCAGGCGAGCAATCATTCAGTACTTC. Translated, it gives CASSRRAIIQYF. The V gene is TRBV21-1, the J gene TRBJ2-4. TRBV21-1 has pseudogene status. This CDR3 has 12 amino acids.

CDR3 nucleotides: TGTGCCAGCAGCCAAAGACAGGGAGCGGAGGCGACAGATACGCAGTATTTT. It codes for CASSQRQGAEATDTQYF. V usage is TRBV4-2 and J usage is TRBJ2-3; 7 bases are a match to TRBD1. CDR1 is LGHNA, CDR2 YNFKEQ, per germline. Germline trimming cut 2 bases from V and 3 bases from J; bases unmatched to any gene: 11. This CDR3 has 17 amino acids.

The chain is built from TRBV5-1 and TRBJ2-5, with 7 bases lining up with TRBD2. The CDR3 is 16 residues long. Germline V gives CDR1 SGHRS, CDR2 YFSETQ. The trim removed 7 bases at V and 1 base at J, leaving 13 bases unmatched. For the CDR3, the DNA is TGCGCCAGCGCCCCCACGGGGGGAAGCGTCCAAGAGACCCAGTACTTC. Its translation: CASAPTGGSVQETQYF.

The chain couples TRBV28 to TRBJ2-7; the match to TRBD1 covers 8 bases. V shed 6 bases and J 2 bases; nucleotides not matched to a gene: 3. The germline V gene has CDR1 MDHEN and CDR2 SYDVKM. The CDR3 has 13 amino acids. This CDR3 is CASRQTGAYEQYF. The CDR3 region has the DNA TGTGCCAGCAGACAGACAGGGGCCTACGAGCAGTACTTC.

J is TRBJ2-7 and V is TRBV5-1; no clear D gene. The CDR3 covers 14 residues. Germline-derived CDR1 and CDR2 are SGHRS and YFSETQ. The germline V and J ends were trimmed by 0 bases and 0 bases, with 7 bases remaining between them. CDR3: CASSLVGRSYEQYF. The CDR3 region has the DNA TGCGCCAGCAGCTTGGTGGGCCGCTCCTACGAGCAGTACTTC.

This rearrangement joins TRBV6-1 to TRBJ1-2, with D maybe TRBD1 (6 bases). This CDR3 comprises 14 residues. Germline V gene lookup returns CDR1 MNHNS and CDR2 SASEGT. V lost 5 bases and J 6 bases, leaving 16 bases between the germline ends. The CDR3 coding sequence is TGTGCCAGCAGTTCCCCGAACAACAGGGATGGCTACACCTTC. Translated: CASSSPNNRDGYTF.

The gene calls are TRBV5-4 and TRBJ2-2; the D is unclear. V was pared by 6 bases and J by 7 bases, with 19 bases between. CDR1 is SGHNT and CDR2 is YYREEE in the germline V gene (reference sequence). This CDR3 has 15 residues. The CDR3 region is CASTRLGASRGELFF. CDR3 nucleotides: TGTGCCAGCACCAGACTTGGAGCATCCCGCGGGGAGCTGTTTTTT. Full variable domain (outside the CDR3, taken from reference TRBV5-4 and TRBJ2-2): ETGVTQSPTHLIKTRGQQVTLRCSSQSGHNTVSWYQQALGQGPQFIFQYYREEENGRGNFPPRFSGLQFPNYSSELNVNALELDDSALYLCASTRLGASRGELFFGEGSRLTVL.

This clone was counted only a few times. The chain is built from TRBV4-2 and TRBJ2-2; 10 bases fit TRBD1. The CDR3 extends over 21 amino acids. CDR1 is LGHNA, CDR2 YNFKEQ, per germline. The trim removed 0 bases at V and 7 bases at J, leaving 20 bases unmatched. The CDR3 nucleotides read TGTGCCAGCAGCCAAGATTGGGTGGGGACAATGGACAGGGGGATAGGCGGGGAGCTGTTTTTT. It encodes CASSQDWVGTMDRGIGGELFF.

The chain carries TRBV7-9 and TRBJ2-7; 7 bases match TRBD2. The CDR3 consists of 14 residues. Germline V gives CDR1 SEHNR, CDR2 FQNEAQ (reference sequence). V shed 0 bases and J 7 bases; nucleotides not matched to a gene: 6. Here the CDR3 reads CASSLAGGAGEQYF. The CDR3 bases are TGTGCCAGCAGCTTAGCGGGAGGGGCCGGGGAGCAGTACTTC. The full variable domain, with the rest looked up from reference TRBV7-9 and TRBJ2-7, is DTGVSQNPRHKITKRGQNVTFRCDPISEHNRLYWYRQTLGQGPEFLTYFQNEAQLEKSRLLSDRFSAERPKGSFSTLEIQRTEQGDSAMYLCASSLAGGAGEQYFGPGTRLTVT.

The chain is built from TRBV6-5 and TRBJ1-3; D not certain. Germline-derived CDR1 and CDR2 are MNHEY and SVGAGI. Trimming shortened V by 8 bases and J by 3 bases, and 11 bases separated the two germline ends. The CDR3 sequence is 13 residues long. The CDR3 region is CASQRRSGNTIYF. CDR3 nucleotides: TGTGCCAGCCAGCGGAGGAGTGGAAACACCATATATTTT.